The 27 T cell receptor beta chains below come from one sample, sequenced in a study of blood T cells in healthy people across ages. Sample-barcoded 5' priming and a J-beta primer mix drove a second PCR of 7 to 11 cycles. TCRdb reprocessed the 5' RACE reads via MiXCR and lists one record per CDR3 protein. The sample has 1,800,000 or so distinct CDR3 sequences, roughly two fifths seen once. The material sequenced was blood. The receptors come from a human donor in good health.

About this clonotype: One end of the junction varies from germline; a read error may be responsible. This chain links TRBV7-2 with TRBJ1-5; TRBD1 is a possible D gene (5 bases). CDR1 is SGHTA and CDR2 is FQGNSA in the germline V gene. The CDR3 covers 14 residues. This CDR3 is CASSLQGDNRPQHF. The CDR3 coding sequence is TGTGCCAGCAGCTTACAGGGAGACAATCGGCCCCAGCATTTT.

This clonotype was counted a few times. This chain uses TRBV7-6 with TRBJ2-5, with 10 positions matching TRBD2. The germline gives CDR1 SGHVS, CDR2 FNYEAQ. The junction had 5 bases not matched to a gene; V was cut back by 1 base and J by 3 bases. This CDR3 comprises 16 residues. Written as DNA, the CDR3 is TGTGCCAGCAGCTTAGGGCTAACTAGCGGGGAAGAGACCCAGTACTTC. Translating gives CASSLGLTSGEETQYF.

This chain connects TRBV20-1 to TRBJ1-2; 8 positions match TRBD1. The CDR3 runs to 15 residues. Trimming removed 2 bases from V and 4 bases from J; junction bases left unmatched: 9. The germline V gene has CDR1 DFQATT and CDR2 SNEGSKA (reference sequence). The CDR3 bases are TGCAGTGCTAGAAGCCAGGGGGCGTTTGGCTATGGCTACACCTTC. Protein sequence: CSARSQGAFGYGYTF.

This clonotype was counted only a few times. The chain recombines TRBV15 with TRBJ2-5; D possibly corresponds to TRBD1 (6 bases). The germline V and J ends were trimmed by 3 bases and 0 bases, with 11 bases remaining between them. In germline, CDR1 is LNHNV, CDR2 YYDKDF (reference sequence). CDR3 length: 15 residues. The CDR3 sequence is CATSSLQGYQETQYF. CDR3 in DNA: TGTGCCACCAGCAGCCTACAGGGTTACCAAGAGACCCAGTACTTC.

The gene calls are TRBV20-1 and TRBJ2-1; 7 bases are shared with TRBD2. Germline assignment: CDR1 DFQATT and CDR2 SNEGSKA (reference sequence). This CDR3 contains 16 residues. Germline trimming cut 1 base from V and 2 bases from J; bases unmatched to any gene: 8. CDR3 sequence (DNA): TGCAGTGCTAGAGCTCCAACTAGCGCTGCCTACAATGAGCAGTTCTTC. The encoded protein is CSARAPTSAAYNEQFF.

The chain has TRBV20-1 and TRBJ2-1; tentative D call: TRBD2 (6 bases). V lost 4 bases, J lost 4 bases, and 14 bases lay in between. The germline gives CDR1 DFQATT, CDR2 SNEGSKA (reference sequence). CDR3 length: 14 amino acids. This chain's CDR3 is CSATYIGGYNEQFF. CDR3 sequence (DNA): TGCAGTGCTACTTACATCGGGGGATACAATGAGCAGTTCTTC.

The J gene is TRBJ1-1, the V gene TRBV9, with D unclear. Trimming removed 5 bases at V and 3 bases at J, with 11 bases between. Germline CDR1 is SGDLS and CDR2 is YYNGEE. The CDR3 runs 13 residues. The CDR3 spells CASSGSEYTEAFF. Written as DNA, the CDR3 is TGTGCCAGCAGTGGCTCCGAGTACACTGAAGCTTTCTTT.

The gene calls are TRBV12-3 or TRBV12-4 and TRBJ1-2, with a weak D call TRBD1 (5 bases). V was shortened by 4 bases and J by 7 bases, with 16 bases between the two germline ends. There are 14 residues in the CDR3. CDR3 sequence reads: CASSSWGDYAGYTF. The CDR3 bases are TGTGCCAGCAGTTCTTGGGGGGATTACGCTGGCTACACCTTC.

The rearrangement uses TRBV7-9 and TRBJ2-3, with D hard to call. V lost 4 bases and J lost 4, with 9 bases in between. CDR1 and CDR2 from the germline V gene are SEHNR and FQNEAQ (reference sequence). The CDR3 spans 13 residues. This chain's CDR3 is CASSSTSSDTQYF. CDR3 bases: TGTGCCAGCAGCTCGACTTCGTCAGATACGCAGTATTTT.

This chain joins TRBV12-3 or TRBV12-4 and TRBJ2-7, with D unclear. Trimming took 8 bases from V and 0 from J, leaving 17 bases between them. There are 15 residues in the CDR3. This CDR3 is CASGLSLGFSYEQYF. The DNA for the CDR3 is TGTGCCAGCGGCCTATCTTTGGGCTTCTCCTACGAGCAGTACTTC.

About this clonotype: One end of the junction does not line up with germline, which may come from a read error. This chain links TRBV4-3 with TRBJ2-3; D is perhaps TRBD2 (5 bases). The CDR3 totals 14 residues. Germline V CDR1 and CDR2: LGHNA, YSLEER. CDR3 sequence (DNA): TGCGCCAGCAGCCAAGATCCGAAAGGGAGTCCGCAGGATTTT. Protein sequence: CASSQDPKGSPQDF.

This clonotype occurred a few times. V usage is TRBV7-8 and J usage is TRBJ1-2; D might be TRBD1 (6 bases). The length of the CDR3 is 15 residues. CDR1 is SGHVS, CDR2 FQNEAQ, per germline. Trimming stripped 2 bases from V and 5 bases from J, with 15 bases between. The CDR3 DNA sequence: TGTGCCAGCAGCTTATCCGGCAGGGGAGGTTATGGCTACACCTTC. Amino acids: CASSLSGRGGYGYTF.

This clonotype was found a few times. The V gene is TRBV13, the J gene TRBJ2-4, with D perhaps matching TRBD1 (6 bases). The length of the CDR3 is 14 residues. Germline V gene data show CDR1 as PRHDT and CDR2 as FYEKMQ (reference sequence). Trimming pared 1 base from V and 8 bases from J, leaving 12 bases between. DNA of the CDR3: TGTGCCAGCAGCTTAGAGGGGGAGCAGGACATTCAGTACTTC. Amino acid sequence: CASSLEGEQDIQYF.

V usage is TRBV14 and J usage is TRBJ2-4; D is undetermined. The end of the DNA aligns better with TRBJ2-7, so the J call may be wrong. The CDR3 extends over 14 amino acids. Germline lookup yields CDR1 SGHDN and CDR2 FVKESK. CDR3 sequence (DNA): TGTGCCAGCAGCCTTCCTGATTGGAGCTACGAGCAGTACTTC. Protein sequence: CASSLPDWSYEQYF.

The rearrangement links TRBV9 to TRBJ2-1; D is uncertain. The CDR3 consists of 14 residues. The germline V gene has CDR1 SGDLS and CDR2 YYNGEE. V lost 4 bases to trimming and J lost 4 bases, with 12 bases between them. The CDR3 loop reads CASSSRVDYNEQFF. Here the CDR3 DNA reads TGTGCCAGCAGCTCCCGAGTGGATTACAATGAGCAGTTCTTC.

This clonotype has more than one count but fewer than ten. J is TRBJ2-5 and V is TRBV5-1; D might be TRBD1 (6 bases). Germline loops: CDR1 SGHRS, CDR2 YFSETQ. The CDR3 is 15 residues long. V was pared by 4 bases and J by 4 bases, with 17 bases between. Here the CDR3 DNA reads TGCGCCAGCAGCGTGGGGGCCGGCGGCGGAGAGACCCAGTACTTC. This sequence encodes CASSVGAGGGETQYF.

The V and J genes are TRBV29-1 and TRBJ1-2; D is undetermined. The CDR3 consists of 11 residues. The germline CDR1 and CDR2 sequences are SQVTM and ANQGSEA. V shed 5 bases and J shed 9 bases, with 13 bases lying between them. The DNA of the CDR3 is TGCAGCGTTACCCCGCTATATAGCTACACCTTC. Translated, it gives CSVTPLYSYTF. The complete variable domain, with remaining parts taken from reference TRBV29-1 and TRBJ1-2, reads SAVISQKPSRDICQRGTSLTIQCQVDSQVTMMFWYRQQPGQSLTLIATANQGSEATYESGFVIDKFPISRPNLTFSTLTVSNMSPEDSSIYLCSVTPLYSYTFGSGTRLTVV.

The sample holds a few counts of this clonotype. The chain links TRBV6-5 to TRBJ2-7, with D hard to call. Germline lookup yields CDR1 MNHEY and CDR2 SVGAGI. CDR3 length: 14 residues. V was trimmed by 0 bases and J by 1 base, leaving 7 bases between them. The CDR3 reads CASSYSESSYEQYF. Here the CDR3 DNA reads TGTGCCAGCAGTTACTCGGAGTCATCCTACGAGCAGTACTTC.

For the CDR3, the DNA is TGTGCCAGTACCACGGGACAGTCGAACACTGAAGCTTTCTTT. Its protein is CASTTGQSNTEAFF. The V and J genes are TRBV19 and TRBJ1-1; 7 nucleotides match TRBD1. The ends lost 7 bases at V and 1 base at J; junction bases unmatched: 6. CDR3 length: 14 residues. Germline V gives CDR1 LNHDA, CDR2 SQIVND (reference sequence).

This chain uses TRBV10-3 with TRBJ2-5; D remains ambiguous. The CDR3 is made up of 13 amino acids. Germline CDR1 reads ENHRY; CDR2 reads SYGVKD. Trimming took off 6 bases at V and 2 bases at J, with 10 bases between the two ends. This chain's CDR3 is CAISSGLQETQYF. The CDR3, as DNA: TGTGCCATCAGCTCCGGGCTACAAGAGACCCAGTACTTC.

Points on this clonotype: A clone one base away is much larger, so this may be a read error. The V and J genes are TRBV27 and TRBJ2-7; the D is unclear. Per germline, CDR1 MNHEY and CDR2 SMNVEV (reference sequence). The CDR3 is 15 residues long. The chain's CDR3 is CVSSYLDLNSYEQYF. CDR3 in DNA: TGTGTCAGCAGTTATTTGGATCTTAATTCCTACGAGCAGTACTTC.

The V gene is TRBV5-1, the J gene TRBJ2-7; the match to TRBD1 covers 8 bases. With V trimmed by 4 bases and J by 3 bases, 18 bases remained unmatched. The CDR3 loop spans 18 amino acids. Germline loops: CDR1 SGHRS, CDR2 YFSETQ. In nucleotides, the CDR3 is TGCGCCAGCAGCCTCCCGGGGACAGGCATGATGATAGACTACGAGCAGTACTTC. Amino acids: CASSLPGTGMMIDYEQYF.

The chain carries TRBV20-1 and TRBJ2-5, with a possible D match to TRBD2 (5 bases). Germline assignment: CDR1 DFQATT and CDR2 SNEGSKA (reference sequence). Trimming removed 6 bases at V and 0 bases at J, with 14 bases between. This CDR3 is built from 14 residues. CDR3 amino acids: CSARTRGYQETQYF. The CDR3 DNA reads TGCAGTGCCAGGACCCGGGGATACCAAGAGACCCAGTACTTC.

This chain joins TRBV20-1 and TRBJ1-4, with 8 positions matching TRBD1. The V gene end was trimmed by 3 bases and the J gene end by 8 bases; junction bases not matched to a gene: 5. Germline V gene lookup returns CDR1 DFQATT and CDR2 SNEGSKA (reference sequence). This CDR3 has 13 amino acids. CDR3 region: CSARAGGGEKLFF. In DNA form, the CDR3 reads TGCAGTGCTAGGGCAGGGGGCGGCGAAAAACTGTTTTTT.

This clonotype showed up just a few times. This chain joins TRBV4-2 and TRBJ1-5; D unresolved. The CDR3 covers 14 residues. Germline CDR1 is LGHNA and CDR2 is YNFKEQ. Trimming removed 0 bases at V and 2 bases at J, with 5 bases between. The CDR3 loop is CASSQDRRNQPQHF. CDR3 DNA: TGTGCCAGCAGCCAAGACAGGCGCAATCAGCCCCAGCATTTT.

The chain has TRBV29-1 and TRBJ2-1, with D uncertain. Deletions cut 0 bases from V and 2 bases from J, with 11 bases between. Per germline, CDR1 SQVTM and CDR2 ANQGSEA. This CDR3 has 15 amino acids. The CDR3 DNA reads as TGCAGCGTTGAAGATCAAGAGGCCCCCTACAATGAGCAGTTCTTC. The encoded protein is CSVEDQEAPYNEQFF.

A remark on this clonotype: Its ends do not fully match the called genes, so a read error is possible. The chain links TRBV5-1 to TRBJ1-4, with 7 bases aligning to TRBD1. Per the germline V gene, CDR1 is SGHRS and CDR2 is YFSETQ. The CDR3 length is 18 residues. Written as DNA, the CDR3 is TGCGCCAGCAGCTTGACAGGGGCGAGAGATCCAACTAATGAAAAACGGTTTTTT. Translated, it gives CASSLTGARDPTNEKRFF.